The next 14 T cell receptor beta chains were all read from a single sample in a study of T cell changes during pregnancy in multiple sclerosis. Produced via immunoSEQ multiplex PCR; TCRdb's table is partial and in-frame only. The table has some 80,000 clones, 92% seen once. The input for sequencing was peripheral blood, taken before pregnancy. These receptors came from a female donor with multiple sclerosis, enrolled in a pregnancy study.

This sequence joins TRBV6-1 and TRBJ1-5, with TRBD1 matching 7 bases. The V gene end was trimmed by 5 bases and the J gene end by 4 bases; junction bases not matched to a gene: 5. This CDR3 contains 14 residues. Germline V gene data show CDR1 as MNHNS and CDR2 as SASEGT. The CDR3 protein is CASSQTTGNQPQHF. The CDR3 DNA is TGTGCCAGCAGTCAAACGACAGGGAATCAGCCCCAGCATTTT.

The CDR3 DNA sequence: TGTGCCAGCAGCCCCCTAAAGGGGGGGGCCTACGAGCAGTACTTC. It translates to CASSPLKGGAYEQYF. The chain recombines TRBV7-6 with TRBJ2-7, with D possibly matching TRBD2 (7 bases). The V gene's germline CDR1 is SGHVS and CDR2 FNYEAQ. This CDR3 has 15 residues. V was clipped by 5 bases and J by 2 bases, with 16 bases between them.

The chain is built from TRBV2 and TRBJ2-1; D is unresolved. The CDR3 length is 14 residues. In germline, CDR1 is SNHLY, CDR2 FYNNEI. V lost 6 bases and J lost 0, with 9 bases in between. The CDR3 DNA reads TGTGCCAGCAGCCGGGTATCCTCCTACAATGAGCAGTTCTTC. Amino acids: CASSRVSSYNEQFF.

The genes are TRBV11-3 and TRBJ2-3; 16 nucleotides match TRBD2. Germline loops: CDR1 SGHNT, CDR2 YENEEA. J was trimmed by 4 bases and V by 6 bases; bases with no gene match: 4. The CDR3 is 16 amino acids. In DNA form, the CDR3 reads TGTGCCAGCAGTGCTGGGACTAGCGGGAGGGCAGATACGCAGTATTTT. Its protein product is CASSAGTSGRADTQYF.

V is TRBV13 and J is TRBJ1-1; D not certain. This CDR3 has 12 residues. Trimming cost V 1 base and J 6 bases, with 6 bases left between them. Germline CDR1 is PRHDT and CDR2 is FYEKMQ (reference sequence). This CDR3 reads CASSLAPAEAFF. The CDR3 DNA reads TGTGCCAGCAGCTTAGCCCCCGCTGAAGCTTTCTTT.

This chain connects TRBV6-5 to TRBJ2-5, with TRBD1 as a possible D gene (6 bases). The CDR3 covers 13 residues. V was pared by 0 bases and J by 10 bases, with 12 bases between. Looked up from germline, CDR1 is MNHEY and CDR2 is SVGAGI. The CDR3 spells CASSYSGAGDQYF. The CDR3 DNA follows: TGTGCCAGCAGTTACTCGGGGGCAGGGGACCAGTACTTC.

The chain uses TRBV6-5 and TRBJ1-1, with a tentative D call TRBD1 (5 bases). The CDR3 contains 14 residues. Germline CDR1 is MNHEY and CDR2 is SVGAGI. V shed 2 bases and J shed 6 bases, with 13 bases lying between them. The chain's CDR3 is CASSYQVPGAEAFF. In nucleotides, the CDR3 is TGTGCCAGCAGTTACCAGGTCCCGGGGGCTGAAGCTTTCTTT.

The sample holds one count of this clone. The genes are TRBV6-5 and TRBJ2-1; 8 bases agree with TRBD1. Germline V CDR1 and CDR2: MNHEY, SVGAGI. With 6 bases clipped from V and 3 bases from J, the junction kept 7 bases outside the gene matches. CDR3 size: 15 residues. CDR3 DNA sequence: TGTGCCAGCAGACTTTTCGGGACAGGCTACAATGAGCAGTTCTTC. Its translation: CASRLFGTGYNEQFF.

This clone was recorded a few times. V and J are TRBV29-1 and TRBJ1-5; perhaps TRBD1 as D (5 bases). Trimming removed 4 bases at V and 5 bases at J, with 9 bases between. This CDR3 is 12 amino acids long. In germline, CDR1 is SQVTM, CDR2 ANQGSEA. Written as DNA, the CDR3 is TGCAGCGTTGGTGACAGAGATCAGCCCCAGCATTTT. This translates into CSVGDRDQPQHF.

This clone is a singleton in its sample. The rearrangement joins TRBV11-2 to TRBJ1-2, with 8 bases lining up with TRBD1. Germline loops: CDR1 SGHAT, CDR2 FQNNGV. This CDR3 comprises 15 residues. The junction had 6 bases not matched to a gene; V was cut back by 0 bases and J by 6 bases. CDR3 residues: CASSLEQGDQNGYTF. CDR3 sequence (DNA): TGTGCCAGCAGCTTAGAACAGGGGGATCAGAATGGCTACACCTTC. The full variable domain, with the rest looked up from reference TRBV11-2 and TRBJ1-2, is EAGVAQSPRYKIIEKRQSVAFWCNPISGHATLYWYQQILGQGPKLLIQFQNNGVVDDSQLPKDRFSAERLKGVDSTLKIQPAKLEDSAVYLCASSLEQGDQNGYTFGSGTRLTVV.

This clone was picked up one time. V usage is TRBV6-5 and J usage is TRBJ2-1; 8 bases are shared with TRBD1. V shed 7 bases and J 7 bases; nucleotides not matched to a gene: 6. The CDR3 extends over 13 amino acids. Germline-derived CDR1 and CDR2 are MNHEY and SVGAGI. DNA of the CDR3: TGTGCCAGCAATGGAGACAGGGGAAATGAGCAGTTCTTC. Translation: CASNGDRGNEQFF.

CDR3 nucleotides: TGTGCCAGCAGCCATCCGGGACTAGCGGACAATGAGCAGTTCTTC. It is translated as CASSHPGLADNEQFF. The chain recombines TRBV5-4 with TRBJ2-1; TRBD2 matches at 11 bases. The CDR3 is 15 residues long. Germline V gives CDR1 SGHNT, CDR2 YYREEE (reference sequence). V lost 4 bases, J lost 5 bases, and 5 bases stayed unmatched.

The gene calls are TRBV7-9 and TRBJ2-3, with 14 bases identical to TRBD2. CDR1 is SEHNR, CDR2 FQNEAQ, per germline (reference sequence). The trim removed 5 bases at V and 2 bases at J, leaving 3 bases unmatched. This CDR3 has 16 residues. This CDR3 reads CASSLTSGGDTDTQYF. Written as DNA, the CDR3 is TGTGCCAGCAGCCTGACTAGCGGGGGGGACACAGATACGCAGTATTTT.

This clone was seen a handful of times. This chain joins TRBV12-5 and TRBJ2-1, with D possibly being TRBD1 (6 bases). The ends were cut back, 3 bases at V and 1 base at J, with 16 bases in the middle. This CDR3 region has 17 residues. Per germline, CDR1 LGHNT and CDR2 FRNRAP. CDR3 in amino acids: CASGFTADRRSYNEQFF. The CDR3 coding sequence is TGTGCTAGTGGTTTTACGGCCGACAGGAGGTCCTACAATGAGCAGTTCTTC.